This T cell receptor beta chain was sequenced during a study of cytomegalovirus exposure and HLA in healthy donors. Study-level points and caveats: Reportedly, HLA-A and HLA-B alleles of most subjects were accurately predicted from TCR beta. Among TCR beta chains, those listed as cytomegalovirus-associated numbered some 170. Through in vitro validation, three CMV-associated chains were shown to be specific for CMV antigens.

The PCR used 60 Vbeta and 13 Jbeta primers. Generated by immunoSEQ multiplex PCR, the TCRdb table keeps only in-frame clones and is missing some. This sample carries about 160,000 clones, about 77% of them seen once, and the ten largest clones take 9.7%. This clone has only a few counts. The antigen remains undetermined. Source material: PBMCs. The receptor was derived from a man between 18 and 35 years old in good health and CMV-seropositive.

In nucleotides, the CDR3 is TGTGCCAGCAGTTTTTCGACAGGGATTGATGGGGAGCTGTTTTTT. This codes for CASSFSTGIDGELFF. The chain uses TRBV28 and TRBJ2-2; 7 bases match TRBD1. The CDR3 runs 15 residues. J was trimmed by 8 bases and V by 3 bases; bases with no gene match: 9. Germline V gene lookup returns CDR1 MDHEN and CDR2 SYDVKM.